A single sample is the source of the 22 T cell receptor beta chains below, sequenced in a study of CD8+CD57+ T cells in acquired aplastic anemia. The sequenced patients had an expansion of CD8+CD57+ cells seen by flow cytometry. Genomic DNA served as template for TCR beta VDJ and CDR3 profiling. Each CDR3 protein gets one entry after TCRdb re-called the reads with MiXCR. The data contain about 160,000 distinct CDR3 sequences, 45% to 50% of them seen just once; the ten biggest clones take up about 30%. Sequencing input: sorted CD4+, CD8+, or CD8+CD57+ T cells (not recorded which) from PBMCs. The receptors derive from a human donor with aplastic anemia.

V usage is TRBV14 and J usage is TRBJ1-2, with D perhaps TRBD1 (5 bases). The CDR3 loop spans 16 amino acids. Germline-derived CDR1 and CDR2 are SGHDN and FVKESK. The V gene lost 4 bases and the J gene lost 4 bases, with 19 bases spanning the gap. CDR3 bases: TGTGCCAGCAGCCCCGTCTGGGGGGGTCCCCTCTATGGCTACACCTTC. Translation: CASSPVWGGPLYGYTF. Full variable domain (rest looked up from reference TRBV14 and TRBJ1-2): EAGVTQFPSHSVIEKGQTVTLRCDPISGHDNLYWYRRVMGKEIKFLLHFVKESKQDESGMPNNRFLAERTGGTYSTLKVQPAELEDSGVYFCASSPVWGGPLYGYTFGSGTRLTVV.

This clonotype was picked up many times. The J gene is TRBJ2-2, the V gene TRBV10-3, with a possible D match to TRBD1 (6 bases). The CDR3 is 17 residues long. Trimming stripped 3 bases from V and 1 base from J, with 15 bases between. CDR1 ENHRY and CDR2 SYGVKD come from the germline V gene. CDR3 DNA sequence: TGTGCCATCAGTGACGATGGACAGCTCAAGAACACCGGGGAGCTGTTTTTT. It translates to CAISDDGQLKNTGELFF.

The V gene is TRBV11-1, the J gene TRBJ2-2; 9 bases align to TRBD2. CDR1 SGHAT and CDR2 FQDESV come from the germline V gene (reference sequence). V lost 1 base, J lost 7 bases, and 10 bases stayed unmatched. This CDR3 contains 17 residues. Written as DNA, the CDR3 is TGTGCCAGCAGCTTAGGGGGACTAGCCGTTTATGGCGGGGAGCTGTTTTTT. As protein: CASSLGGLAVYGGELFF.

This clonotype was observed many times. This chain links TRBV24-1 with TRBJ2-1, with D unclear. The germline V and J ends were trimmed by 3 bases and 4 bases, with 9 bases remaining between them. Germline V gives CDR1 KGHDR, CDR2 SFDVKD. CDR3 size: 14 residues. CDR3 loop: CATSDGDVYNEQFF. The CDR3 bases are TGTGCCACCAGTGATGGTGACGTGTACAATGAGCAGTTCTTC.

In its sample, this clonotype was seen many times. The CDR3 region is CSVEADNRAGANVLTF. The CDR3 DNA follows: TGCAGCGTTGAGGCCGATAACAGGGCTGGGGCCAACGTCCTGACTTTC. The V gene is TRBV29-1, the J gene TRBJ2-6; maybe TRBD1 (6 bases). With 3 bases removed from V and 2 bases from J, the gap between germline ends came to 14 bases. The CDR3 length is 16 residues. Germline values: CDR1 SQVTM, CDR2 ANQGSEA.

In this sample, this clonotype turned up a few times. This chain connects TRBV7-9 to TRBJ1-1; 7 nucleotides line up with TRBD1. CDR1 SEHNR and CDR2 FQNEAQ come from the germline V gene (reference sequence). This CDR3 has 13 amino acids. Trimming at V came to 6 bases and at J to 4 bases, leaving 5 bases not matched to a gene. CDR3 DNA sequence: TGTGCCAGCAGAGACAGGGTGGGCACTGAAGCTTTCTTT. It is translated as CASRDRVGTEAFF.

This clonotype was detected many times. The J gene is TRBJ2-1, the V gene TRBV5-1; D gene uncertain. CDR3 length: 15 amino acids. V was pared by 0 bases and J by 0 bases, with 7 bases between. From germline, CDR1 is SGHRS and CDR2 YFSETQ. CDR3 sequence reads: CASSLAVLSYNEQFF. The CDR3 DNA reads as TGCGCCAGCAGCTTGGCCGTACTCTCCTACAATGAGCAGTTCTTC.

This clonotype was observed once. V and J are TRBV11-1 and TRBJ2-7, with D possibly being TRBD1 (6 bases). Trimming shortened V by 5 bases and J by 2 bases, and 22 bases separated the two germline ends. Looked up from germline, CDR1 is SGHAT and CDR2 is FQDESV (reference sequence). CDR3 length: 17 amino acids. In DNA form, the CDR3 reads TGTGCCAGCAGCCCTCTATATGCCGGGACACATACCTACGAGCAGTACTTC. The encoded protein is CASSPLYAGTHTYEQYF. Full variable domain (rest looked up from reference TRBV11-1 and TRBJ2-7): EAEVAQSPRYKITEKSQAVAFWCDPISGHATLYWYRQILGQGPELLVQFQDESVVDDSQLPKDRFSAERLKGVDSTLKIQPAELGDSAMYLCASSPLYAGTHTYEQYFGPGTRLTVT.

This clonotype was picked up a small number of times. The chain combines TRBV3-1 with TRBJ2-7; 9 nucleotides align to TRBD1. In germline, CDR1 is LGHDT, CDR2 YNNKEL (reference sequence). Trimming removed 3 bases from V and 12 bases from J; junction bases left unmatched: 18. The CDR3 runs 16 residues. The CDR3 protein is CASSHRTGAHGGGWYF. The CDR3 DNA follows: TGTGCCAGCAGCCACCGGACAGGGGCCCATGGAGGGGGATGGTACTTC.

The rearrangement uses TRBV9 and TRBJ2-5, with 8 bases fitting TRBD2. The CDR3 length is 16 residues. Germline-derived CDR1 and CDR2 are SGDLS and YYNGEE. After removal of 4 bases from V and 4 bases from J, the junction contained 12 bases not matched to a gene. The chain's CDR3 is CASSQDCGGLGETQYF. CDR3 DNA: TGTGCCAGCAGCCAAGATTGCGGGGGGCTCGGAGAGACCCAGTACTTC.

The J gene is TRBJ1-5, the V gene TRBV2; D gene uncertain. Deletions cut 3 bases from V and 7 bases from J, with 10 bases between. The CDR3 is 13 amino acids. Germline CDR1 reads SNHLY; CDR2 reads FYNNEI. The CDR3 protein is CASSDDLLQPQHF. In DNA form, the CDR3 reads TGTGCCAGCAGTGATGACCTTTTGCAGCCCCAGCATTTT.

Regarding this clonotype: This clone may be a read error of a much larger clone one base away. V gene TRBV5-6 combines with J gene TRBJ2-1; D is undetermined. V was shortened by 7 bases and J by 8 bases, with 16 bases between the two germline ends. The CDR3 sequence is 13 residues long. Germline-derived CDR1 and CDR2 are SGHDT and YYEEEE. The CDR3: CASAQAQVDEQFF. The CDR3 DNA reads TGTGCCAGCGCGCAGGCCCAAGTCGATGAGCAGTTCTTC.

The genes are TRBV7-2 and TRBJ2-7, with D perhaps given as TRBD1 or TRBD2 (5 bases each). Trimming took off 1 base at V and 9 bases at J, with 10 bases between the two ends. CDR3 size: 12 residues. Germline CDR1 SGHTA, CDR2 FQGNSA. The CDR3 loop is CASSLGEGMQYF. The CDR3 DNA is TGTGCCAGCAGCTTAGGTGAGGGGATGCAGTACTTC.

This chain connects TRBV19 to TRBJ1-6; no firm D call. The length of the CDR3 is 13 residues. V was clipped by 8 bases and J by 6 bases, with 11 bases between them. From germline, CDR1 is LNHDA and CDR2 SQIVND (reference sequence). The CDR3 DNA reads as TGTGCCAGTTGGGTTTGGGGTAATTCACCCCTCCACTTT. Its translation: CASWVWGNSPLHF.

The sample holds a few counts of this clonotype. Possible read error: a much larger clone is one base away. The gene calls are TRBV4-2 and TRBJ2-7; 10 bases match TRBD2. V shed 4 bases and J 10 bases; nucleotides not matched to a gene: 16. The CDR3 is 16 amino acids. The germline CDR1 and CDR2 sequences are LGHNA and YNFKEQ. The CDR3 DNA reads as TGTGCCAGCAGCCCCAACCTTAGGACTAGCGGCTTCGATCAGTACTTC. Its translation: CASSPNLRTSGFDQYF.

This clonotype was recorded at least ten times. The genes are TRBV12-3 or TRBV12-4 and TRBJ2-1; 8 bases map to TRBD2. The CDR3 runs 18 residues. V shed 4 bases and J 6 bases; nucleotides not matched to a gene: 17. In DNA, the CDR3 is TGTGCCAGCAGTTCACTTAGCGGGACCCCACGGTCGGGCAATGAGCAGTTCTTC. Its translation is CASSSLSGTPRSGNEQFF.

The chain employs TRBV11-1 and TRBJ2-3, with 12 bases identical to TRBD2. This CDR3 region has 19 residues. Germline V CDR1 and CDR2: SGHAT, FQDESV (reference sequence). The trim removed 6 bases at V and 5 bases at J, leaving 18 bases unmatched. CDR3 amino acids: CASSMTSGTSGWDGDTQYF. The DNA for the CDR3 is TGTGCCAGCAGTATGACTTCCGGGACTAGCGGGTGGGATGGAGATACGCAGTATTTT.

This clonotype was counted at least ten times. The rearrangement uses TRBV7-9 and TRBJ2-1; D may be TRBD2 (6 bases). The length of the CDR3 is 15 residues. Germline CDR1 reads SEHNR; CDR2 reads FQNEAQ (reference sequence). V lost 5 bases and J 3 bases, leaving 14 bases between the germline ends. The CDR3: CASSPPGALYNEQFF. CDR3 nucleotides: TGTGCCAGCAGCCCGCCGGGAGCACTCTACAATGAGCAGTTCTTC.

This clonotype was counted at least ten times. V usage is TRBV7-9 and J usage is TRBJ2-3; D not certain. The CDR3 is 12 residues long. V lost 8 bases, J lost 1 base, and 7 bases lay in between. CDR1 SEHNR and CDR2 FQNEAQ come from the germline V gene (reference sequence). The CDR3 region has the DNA TGTGCCAGCGTTCCGGGCACAGATACGCAGTATTTT. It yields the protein CASVPGTDTQYF.

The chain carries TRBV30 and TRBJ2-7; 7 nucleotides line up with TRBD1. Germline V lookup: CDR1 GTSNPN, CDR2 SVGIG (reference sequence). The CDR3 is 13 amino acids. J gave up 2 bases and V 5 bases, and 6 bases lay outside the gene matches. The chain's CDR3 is CAWDRRGPYEQYF. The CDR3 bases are TGTGCCTGGGACAGAAGGGGGCCCTACGAGCAGTACTTC.

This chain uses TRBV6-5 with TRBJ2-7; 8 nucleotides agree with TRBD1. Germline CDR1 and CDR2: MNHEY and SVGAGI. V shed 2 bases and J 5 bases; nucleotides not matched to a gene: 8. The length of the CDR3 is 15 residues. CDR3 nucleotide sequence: TGTGCCAGCAGTTACCTCGGACAGGGTGGGAACGAGCAGTACTTC. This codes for CASSYLGQGGNEQYF.

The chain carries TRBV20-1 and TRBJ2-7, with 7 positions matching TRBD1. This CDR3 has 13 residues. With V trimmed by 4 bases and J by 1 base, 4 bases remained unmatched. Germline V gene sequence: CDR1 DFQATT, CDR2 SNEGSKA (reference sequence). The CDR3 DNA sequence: TGCAGTGCTATTACAGGGGTTTCCTACGAGCAGTACTTC. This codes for CSAITGVSYEQYF.